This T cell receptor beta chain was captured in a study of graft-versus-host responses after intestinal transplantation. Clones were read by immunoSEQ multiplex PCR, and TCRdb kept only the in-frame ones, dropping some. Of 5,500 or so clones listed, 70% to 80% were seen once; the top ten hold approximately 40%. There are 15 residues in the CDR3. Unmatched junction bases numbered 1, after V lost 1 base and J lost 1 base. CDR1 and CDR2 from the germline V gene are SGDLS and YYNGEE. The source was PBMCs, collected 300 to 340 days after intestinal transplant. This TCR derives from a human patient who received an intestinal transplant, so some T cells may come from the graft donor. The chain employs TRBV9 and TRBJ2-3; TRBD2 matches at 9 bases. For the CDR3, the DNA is TGTGCCAGCAGCGTACCTAGCGGGGGCACAGATACGCAGTATTTT. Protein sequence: CASSVPSGGTDTQYF.